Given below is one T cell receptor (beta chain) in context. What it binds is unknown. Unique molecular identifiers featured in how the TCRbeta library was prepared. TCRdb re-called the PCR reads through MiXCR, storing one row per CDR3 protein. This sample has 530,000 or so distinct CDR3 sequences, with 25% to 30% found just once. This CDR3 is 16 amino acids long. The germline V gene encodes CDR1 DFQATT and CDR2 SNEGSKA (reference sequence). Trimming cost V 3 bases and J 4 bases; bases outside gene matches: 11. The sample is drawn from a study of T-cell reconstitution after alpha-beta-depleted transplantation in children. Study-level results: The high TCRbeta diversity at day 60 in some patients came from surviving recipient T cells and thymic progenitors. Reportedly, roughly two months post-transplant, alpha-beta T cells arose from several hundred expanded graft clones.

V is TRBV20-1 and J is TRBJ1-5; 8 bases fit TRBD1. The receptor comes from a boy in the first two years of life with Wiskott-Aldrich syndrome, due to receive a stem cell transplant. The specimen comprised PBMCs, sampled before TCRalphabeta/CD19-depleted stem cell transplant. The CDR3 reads CSASIRGRGGNQPQHF. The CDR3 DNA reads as TGCAGTGCTAGTATCAGGGGGCGCGGAGGAAATCAGCCCCAGCATTTT.